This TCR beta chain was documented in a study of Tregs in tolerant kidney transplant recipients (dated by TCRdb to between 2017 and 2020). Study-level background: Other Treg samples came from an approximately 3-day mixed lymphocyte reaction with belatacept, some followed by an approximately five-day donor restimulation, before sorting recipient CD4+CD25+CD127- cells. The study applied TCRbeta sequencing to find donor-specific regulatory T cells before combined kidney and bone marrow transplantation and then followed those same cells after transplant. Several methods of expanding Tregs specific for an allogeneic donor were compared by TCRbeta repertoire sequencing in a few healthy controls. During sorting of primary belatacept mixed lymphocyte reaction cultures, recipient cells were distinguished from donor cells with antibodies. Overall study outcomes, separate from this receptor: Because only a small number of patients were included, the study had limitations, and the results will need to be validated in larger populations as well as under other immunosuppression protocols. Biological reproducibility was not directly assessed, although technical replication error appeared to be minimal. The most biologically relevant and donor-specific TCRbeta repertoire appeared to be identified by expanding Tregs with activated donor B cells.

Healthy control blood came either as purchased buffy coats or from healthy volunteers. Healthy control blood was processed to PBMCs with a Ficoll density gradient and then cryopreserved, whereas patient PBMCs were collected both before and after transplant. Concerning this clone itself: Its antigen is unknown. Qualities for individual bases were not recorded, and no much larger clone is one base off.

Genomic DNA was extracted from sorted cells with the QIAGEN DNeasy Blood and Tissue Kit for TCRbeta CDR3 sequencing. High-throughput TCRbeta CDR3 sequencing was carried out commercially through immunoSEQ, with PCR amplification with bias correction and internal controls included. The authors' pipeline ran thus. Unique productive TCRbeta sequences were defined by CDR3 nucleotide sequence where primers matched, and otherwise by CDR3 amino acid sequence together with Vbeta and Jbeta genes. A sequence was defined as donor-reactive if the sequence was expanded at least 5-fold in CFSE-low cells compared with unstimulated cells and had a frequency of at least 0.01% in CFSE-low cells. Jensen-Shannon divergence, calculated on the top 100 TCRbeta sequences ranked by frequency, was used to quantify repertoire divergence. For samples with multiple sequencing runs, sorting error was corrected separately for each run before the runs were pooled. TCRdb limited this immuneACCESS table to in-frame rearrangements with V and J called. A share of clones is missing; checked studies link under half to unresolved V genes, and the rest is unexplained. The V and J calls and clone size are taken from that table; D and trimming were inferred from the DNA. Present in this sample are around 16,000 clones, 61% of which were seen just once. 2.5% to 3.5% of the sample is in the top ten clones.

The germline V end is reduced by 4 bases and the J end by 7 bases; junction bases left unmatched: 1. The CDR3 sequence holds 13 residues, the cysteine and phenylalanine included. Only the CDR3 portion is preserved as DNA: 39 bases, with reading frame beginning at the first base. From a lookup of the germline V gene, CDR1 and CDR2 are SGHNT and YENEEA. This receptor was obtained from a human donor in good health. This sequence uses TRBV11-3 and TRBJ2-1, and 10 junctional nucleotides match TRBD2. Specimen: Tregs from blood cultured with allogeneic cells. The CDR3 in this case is CASSSSGSNEQFF. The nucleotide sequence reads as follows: TGTGCCAGCAGCTCTAGCGGGAGTAATGAGCAGTTCTTC.